These T cell receptor beta chains were read from a single sample in a study of shared clonotypes between healthy human individuals. Sequencing was performed with immunoSEQ multiplex PCR; in TCRdb, only in-frame clones are kept and a portion is missing. Of about 2.3 million clones listed, more than 80% are singletons. Sequencing was carried out using naive CD4+ T cells from PBMCs. The origin of the receptors is a man aged 18 to 30 in good health. Some clones in this sample may be carry-over from other donors' samples. The CDR3 runs from the conserved cysteine through the conserved F or W. A D gene is named only where the DNA matches it firmly. Clone size, where shown, is once, few, many, or a class for clones that have expanded.

>.|TRBJ1-5|TRBV5-1|TRBD1
CASSIGQGGQPQHF
TGCGCCAGCAGCATCGGACAGGGCGGGCAGCCCCAGCATTTT
>.|TRBJ1-1|TRBV7-9|.
CASSLGMGGETEAFF
TGTGCCAGCAGCTTAGGGATGGGCGGAGAGACTGAAGCTTTCTTT
>once|TRBJ2-7|TRBV11-3|TRBD2
CASSPGTSGSEQYF
TGTGCCAGCAGCCCCGGGACTAGCGGGAGCGAGCAGTACTTC
>.|TRBJ2-5|TRBV11-3|.
CASSLADSGGQETQYF
TGTGCCAGCAGCTTAGCAGATAGCGGAGGGCAAGAGACCCAGTACTTC
>.|TRBJ2-7|TRBV28|TRBD2
CASSSSLPGLAVSRYF
TGTGCCAGCAGTTCCTCTTTACCGGGACTAGCGGTGAGTCGGTACTTC
>.|TRBJ2-1|TRBV4-2|TRBD2
CASSPGGTNGLGGYNEQFF
TGTGCCAGCAGCCCGGGAGGGACTAACGGCTTGGGGGGATACAATGAGCAGTTCTTC
>.|TRBJ1-2|TRBV4-1|TRBD1
CASSRTGGEGGYTF
TGCGCCAGCAGTCGCACAGGGGGCGAAGGTGGCTACACCTTC
>.|TRBJ1-2|TRBV7-2|.
CASSLRAQGGGYTF
TGTGCCAGCAGCTTAAGGGCCCAAGGGGGTGGCTACACCTTC
>few|TRBJ1-3|TRBV9|.
CASSVDPSSGNTIYF
TGTGCCAGCAGCGTAGATCCGAGCTCTGGAAACACCATATATTTT
>.|TRBJ2-5|TRBV7-9|TRBD1
CASSLGQGVETQYF
TGTGCCAGCAGCCTCGGACAGGGTGTGGAGACCCAGTACTTC
>few|TRBJ2-2|TRBV28|.
CASRGGRTGELFF
TGTGCCAGCAGGGGCGGTAGGACCGGGGAGCTGTTTTTT
>.|TRBJ2-7|TRBV28|.
CASSDPDRAYEQYF
TGTGCCAGCAGTGACCCGGACCGAGCCTACGAGCAGTACTTC
>.|TRBJ2-7|TRBV11-1|.
CASSLNRVYEQYF
TGTGCCAGCAGCTTAAACAGGGTCTACGAGCAGTACTTC
>.|TRBJ2-7|TRBV9|TRBD2
CASSVGSGRAYEQYF
TGTGCCAGCAGCGTAGGAAGCGGGAGGGCCTACGAGCAGTACTTC
>.|TRBJ2-7|TRBV19|.
CASSGRLGIYEQYF
TGTGCCAGTAGTGGGAGACTCGGGATCTACGAGCAGTACTTC
>.|TRBJ2-2|TRBV7-3|TRBD1
CASNVQGATGELFF
TGTGCCAGCAACGTACAGGGGGCCACCGGGGAGCTGTTTTTT
>.|TRBJ2-6|TRBV11-3|TRBD1
CASSTSPGQGASGANVLTF
TGTGCCAGCAGCACCTCCCCGGGACAGGGGGCTTCTGGGGCCAACGTCCTGACTTTC
>.|TRBJ1-1|TRBV7-2|.
CASSFGAGFGNTEAFF
TGTGCCAGCAGCTTTGGGGCAGGCTTTGGGAACACTGAAGCTTTCTTT
>.|TRBJ2-3|TRBV6-6|TRBD2
CASSRDSGIDTDTQYF
TGTGCCAGCAGTCGCGACAGCGGGATCGACACAGATACGCAGTATTTT
>few|TRBJ1-1|TRBV5-1|.
CASSLQVIGHTEAFF
TGCGCCAGCAGCTTACAGGTGATAGGTCACACTGAAGCTTTCTTT
>.|TRBJ1-1|TRBV27|.
CASSLNGENTEAFF
TGTGCCAGCAGTTTAAATGGGGAGAACACTGAAGCTTTCTTT
>.|TRBJ2-3|TRBV5-1|.
CASSSPTEGTDTQYF
TGCGCCAGCAGCTCCCCGACAGAAGGCACAGATACGCAGTATTTT
>.|TRBJ1-6|TRBV5-6|.
CASSLYGGHSPLHF
TGTGCCAGCAGCTTGTATGGGGGCCACTCACCCCTCCACTTT
>.|TRBJ2-1|TRBV7-2|TRBD2
CASSLAMVSGSDEQFF
TGTGCCAGCAGCTTAGCGATGGTGAGCGGGAGCGATGAGCAGTTCTTC
>.|TRBJ2-3|TRBV7-9|.
CASSLVPASTDTQYF
TGTGCCAGCAGCTTAGTCCCAGCTAGCACAGATACGCAGTATTTT
>.|TRBJ1-4|TRBV28|.
CASSLAGATNEKLFF
TGTGCCAGCAGTTTGGCGGGGGCAACTAATGAAAAACTGTTTTTT
>.|TRBJ2-4|TRBV5-1|.
CASSSQGEGNIQYF
TGCGCCAGCAGCTCCCAGGGGGAGGGAAACATTCAGTACTTC
>.|TRBJ1-1|TRBV2|.
CASKEIGDTEAFF
TGTGCCAGCAAGGAAATAGGGGACACTGAAGCTTTCTTT
>.|TRBJ2-1|TRBV7-6|TRBD1
CASSSTEDRLYNEQFF
TGTGCCAGCAGCTCAACCGAGGACAGGCTCTACAATGAGCAGTTCTTC
>.|TRBJ2-5|TRBV7-9|.
CASTPRGSKETQYF
TGTGCCAGCACCCCGAGGGGGTCCAAAGAGACCCAGTACTTC
>once|TRBJ2-7|TRBV7-8|TRBD1
CASSLADRGHEQYF
TGTGCCAGCAGCTTAGCTGACAGGGGTCACGAGCAGTACTTC
>.|TRBJ2-1|TRBV9|.
CASSVGGDSNEQFF
TGTGCCAGCAGCGTAGGGGGGGACTCCAATGAGCAGTTCTTC
>.|TRBJ2-7|TRBV5-1|.
CASSRGRGSYEQYF
TGCGCCAGCAGCCGGGGGAGGGGGTCCTACGAGCAGTACTTC
>.|TRBJ2-3|TRBV7-3|.
CASSLTHSGIGTDTQYF
TGTGCCAGCAGCTTAACCCACAGCGGAATTGGCACAGATACGCAGTATTTT